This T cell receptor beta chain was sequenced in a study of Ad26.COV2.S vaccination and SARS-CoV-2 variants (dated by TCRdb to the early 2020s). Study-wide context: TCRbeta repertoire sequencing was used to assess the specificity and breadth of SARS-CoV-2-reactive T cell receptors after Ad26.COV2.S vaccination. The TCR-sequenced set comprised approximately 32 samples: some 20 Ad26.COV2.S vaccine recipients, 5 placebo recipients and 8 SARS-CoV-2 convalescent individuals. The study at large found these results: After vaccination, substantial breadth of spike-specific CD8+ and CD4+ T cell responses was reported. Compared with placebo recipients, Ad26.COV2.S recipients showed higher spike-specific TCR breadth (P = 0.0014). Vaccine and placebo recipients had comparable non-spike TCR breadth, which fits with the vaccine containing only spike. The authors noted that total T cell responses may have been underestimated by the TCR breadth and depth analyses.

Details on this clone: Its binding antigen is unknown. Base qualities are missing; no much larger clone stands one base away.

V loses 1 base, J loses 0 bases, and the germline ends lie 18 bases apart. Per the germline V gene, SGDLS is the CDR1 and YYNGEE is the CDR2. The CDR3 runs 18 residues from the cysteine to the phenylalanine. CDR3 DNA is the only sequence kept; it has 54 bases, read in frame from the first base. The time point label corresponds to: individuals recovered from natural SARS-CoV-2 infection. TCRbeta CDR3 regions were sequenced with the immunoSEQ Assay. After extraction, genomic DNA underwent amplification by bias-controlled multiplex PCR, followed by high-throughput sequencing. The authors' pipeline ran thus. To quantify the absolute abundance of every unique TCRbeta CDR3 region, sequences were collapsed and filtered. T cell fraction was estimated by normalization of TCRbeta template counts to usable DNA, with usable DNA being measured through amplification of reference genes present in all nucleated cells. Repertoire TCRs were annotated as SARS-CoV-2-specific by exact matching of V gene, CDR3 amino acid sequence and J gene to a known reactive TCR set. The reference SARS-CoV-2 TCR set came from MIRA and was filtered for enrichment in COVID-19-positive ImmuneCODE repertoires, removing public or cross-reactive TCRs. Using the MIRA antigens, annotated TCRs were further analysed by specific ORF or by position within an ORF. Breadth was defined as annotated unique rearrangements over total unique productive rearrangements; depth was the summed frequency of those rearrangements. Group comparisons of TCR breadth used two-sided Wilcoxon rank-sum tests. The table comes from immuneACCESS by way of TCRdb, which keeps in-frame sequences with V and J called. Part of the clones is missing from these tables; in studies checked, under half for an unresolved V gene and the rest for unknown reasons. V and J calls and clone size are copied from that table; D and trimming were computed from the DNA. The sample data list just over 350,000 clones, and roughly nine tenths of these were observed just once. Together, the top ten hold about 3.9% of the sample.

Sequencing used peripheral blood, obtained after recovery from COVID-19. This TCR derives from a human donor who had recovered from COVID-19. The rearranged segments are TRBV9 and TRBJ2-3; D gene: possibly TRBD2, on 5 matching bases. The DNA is TGTGCCAGCAGCGTAAATCTAGCATTGGGAACTAGCACAGATACGCAGTATTTT. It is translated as CASSVNLALGTSTDTQYF. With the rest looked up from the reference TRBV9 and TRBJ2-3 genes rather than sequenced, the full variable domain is DSGVTQTPKHLITATGQRVTLRCSPRSGDLSVYWYQQSLDQGLQFLIQYYNGEERAKGNILERFSAQQFPDLHSELNLSSLELGDSALYFCASSVNLALGTSTDTQYFGPGTRLTVL.